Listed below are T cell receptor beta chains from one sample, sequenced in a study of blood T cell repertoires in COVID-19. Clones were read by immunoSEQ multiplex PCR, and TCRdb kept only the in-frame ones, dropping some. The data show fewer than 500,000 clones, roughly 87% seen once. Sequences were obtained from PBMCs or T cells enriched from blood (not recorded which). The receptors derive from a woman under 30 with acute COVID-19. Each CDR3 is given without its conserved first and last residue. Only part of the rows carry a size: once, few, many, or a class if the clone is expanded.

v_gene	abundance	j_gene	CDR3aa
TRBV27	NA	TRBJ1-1	ASSSRLLDLNTEAF
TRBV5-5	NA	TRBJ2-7	ASSPALREGEQY
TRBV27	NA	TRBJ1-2	ASSSRTGGAGGYT
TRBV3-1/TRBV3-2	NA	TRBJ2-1	ASSQGSLRGTYNEQF
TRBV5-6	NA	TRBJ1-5	ASTRDRRNQPQH
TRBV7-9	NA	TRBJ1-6	ASSFIGSSYNSPLH
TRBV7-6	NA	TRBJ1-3	ASSLGGGFSGNTIY
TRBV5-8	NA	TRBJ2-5	ARRTSGGEETQY
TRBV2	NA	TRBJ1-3	ASAGQRRNTIY
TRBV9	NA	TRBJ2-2	ASGKRDRSTGELF
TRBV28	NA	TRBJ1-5	ASSLSLQGRRNQPQH
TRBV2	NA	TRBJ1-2	ASSPRFSSPYGYT
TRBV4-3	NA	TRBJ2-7	ASSQEGGSGLLYEQY
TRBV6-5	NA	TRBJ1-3	ASSYSSRAGNTIY
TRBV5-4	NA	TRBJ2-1	ASSLISGGNEQF
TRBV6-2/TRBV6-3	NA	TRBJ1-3	ASSDRRNTIY
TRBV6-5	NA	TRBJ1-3	ASRFRTAGNTIY
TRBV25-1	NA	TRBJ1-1	ASSEYGRNTEAF
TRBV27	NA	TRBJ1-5	ASSSSHRDRWSNQPQH
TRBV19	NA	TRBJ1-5	ASSMGQGAAWRNQPQH
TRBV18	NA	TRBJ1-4	ASSEENVNEKLF
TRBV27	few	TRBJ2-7	ASSLSLQDPGEQY
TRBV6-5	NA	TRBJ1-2	ASRKRGGYT
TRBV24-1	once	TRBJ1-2	ATSDTGTGDSYGYT
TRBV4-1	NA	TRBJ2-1	ASSLGLARNEQF
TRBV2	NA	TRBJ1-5	ASSETGLFNQPQH
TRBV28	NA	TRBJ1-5	ASSLARQGVSNQPQH
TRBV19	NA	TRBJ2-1	ASSISKVGNEQF
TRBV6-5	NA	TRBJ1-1	ASSKQGGHTEAF
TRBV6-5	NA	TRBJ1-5	ASSYSREGNQPQH
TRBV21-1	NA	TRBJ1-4	ASSGQGSETNEKLF
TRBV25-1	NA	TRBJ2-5	ASSERMTGGLETQY
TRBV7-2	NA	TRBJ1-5	ASSLGGPLNQPQH
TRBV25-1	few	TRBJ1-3	ASSAGNTIY
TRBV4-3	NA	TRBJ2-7	ASSQDLGSLYEQY
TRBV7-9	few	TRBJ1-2	ASSGQHQGYT